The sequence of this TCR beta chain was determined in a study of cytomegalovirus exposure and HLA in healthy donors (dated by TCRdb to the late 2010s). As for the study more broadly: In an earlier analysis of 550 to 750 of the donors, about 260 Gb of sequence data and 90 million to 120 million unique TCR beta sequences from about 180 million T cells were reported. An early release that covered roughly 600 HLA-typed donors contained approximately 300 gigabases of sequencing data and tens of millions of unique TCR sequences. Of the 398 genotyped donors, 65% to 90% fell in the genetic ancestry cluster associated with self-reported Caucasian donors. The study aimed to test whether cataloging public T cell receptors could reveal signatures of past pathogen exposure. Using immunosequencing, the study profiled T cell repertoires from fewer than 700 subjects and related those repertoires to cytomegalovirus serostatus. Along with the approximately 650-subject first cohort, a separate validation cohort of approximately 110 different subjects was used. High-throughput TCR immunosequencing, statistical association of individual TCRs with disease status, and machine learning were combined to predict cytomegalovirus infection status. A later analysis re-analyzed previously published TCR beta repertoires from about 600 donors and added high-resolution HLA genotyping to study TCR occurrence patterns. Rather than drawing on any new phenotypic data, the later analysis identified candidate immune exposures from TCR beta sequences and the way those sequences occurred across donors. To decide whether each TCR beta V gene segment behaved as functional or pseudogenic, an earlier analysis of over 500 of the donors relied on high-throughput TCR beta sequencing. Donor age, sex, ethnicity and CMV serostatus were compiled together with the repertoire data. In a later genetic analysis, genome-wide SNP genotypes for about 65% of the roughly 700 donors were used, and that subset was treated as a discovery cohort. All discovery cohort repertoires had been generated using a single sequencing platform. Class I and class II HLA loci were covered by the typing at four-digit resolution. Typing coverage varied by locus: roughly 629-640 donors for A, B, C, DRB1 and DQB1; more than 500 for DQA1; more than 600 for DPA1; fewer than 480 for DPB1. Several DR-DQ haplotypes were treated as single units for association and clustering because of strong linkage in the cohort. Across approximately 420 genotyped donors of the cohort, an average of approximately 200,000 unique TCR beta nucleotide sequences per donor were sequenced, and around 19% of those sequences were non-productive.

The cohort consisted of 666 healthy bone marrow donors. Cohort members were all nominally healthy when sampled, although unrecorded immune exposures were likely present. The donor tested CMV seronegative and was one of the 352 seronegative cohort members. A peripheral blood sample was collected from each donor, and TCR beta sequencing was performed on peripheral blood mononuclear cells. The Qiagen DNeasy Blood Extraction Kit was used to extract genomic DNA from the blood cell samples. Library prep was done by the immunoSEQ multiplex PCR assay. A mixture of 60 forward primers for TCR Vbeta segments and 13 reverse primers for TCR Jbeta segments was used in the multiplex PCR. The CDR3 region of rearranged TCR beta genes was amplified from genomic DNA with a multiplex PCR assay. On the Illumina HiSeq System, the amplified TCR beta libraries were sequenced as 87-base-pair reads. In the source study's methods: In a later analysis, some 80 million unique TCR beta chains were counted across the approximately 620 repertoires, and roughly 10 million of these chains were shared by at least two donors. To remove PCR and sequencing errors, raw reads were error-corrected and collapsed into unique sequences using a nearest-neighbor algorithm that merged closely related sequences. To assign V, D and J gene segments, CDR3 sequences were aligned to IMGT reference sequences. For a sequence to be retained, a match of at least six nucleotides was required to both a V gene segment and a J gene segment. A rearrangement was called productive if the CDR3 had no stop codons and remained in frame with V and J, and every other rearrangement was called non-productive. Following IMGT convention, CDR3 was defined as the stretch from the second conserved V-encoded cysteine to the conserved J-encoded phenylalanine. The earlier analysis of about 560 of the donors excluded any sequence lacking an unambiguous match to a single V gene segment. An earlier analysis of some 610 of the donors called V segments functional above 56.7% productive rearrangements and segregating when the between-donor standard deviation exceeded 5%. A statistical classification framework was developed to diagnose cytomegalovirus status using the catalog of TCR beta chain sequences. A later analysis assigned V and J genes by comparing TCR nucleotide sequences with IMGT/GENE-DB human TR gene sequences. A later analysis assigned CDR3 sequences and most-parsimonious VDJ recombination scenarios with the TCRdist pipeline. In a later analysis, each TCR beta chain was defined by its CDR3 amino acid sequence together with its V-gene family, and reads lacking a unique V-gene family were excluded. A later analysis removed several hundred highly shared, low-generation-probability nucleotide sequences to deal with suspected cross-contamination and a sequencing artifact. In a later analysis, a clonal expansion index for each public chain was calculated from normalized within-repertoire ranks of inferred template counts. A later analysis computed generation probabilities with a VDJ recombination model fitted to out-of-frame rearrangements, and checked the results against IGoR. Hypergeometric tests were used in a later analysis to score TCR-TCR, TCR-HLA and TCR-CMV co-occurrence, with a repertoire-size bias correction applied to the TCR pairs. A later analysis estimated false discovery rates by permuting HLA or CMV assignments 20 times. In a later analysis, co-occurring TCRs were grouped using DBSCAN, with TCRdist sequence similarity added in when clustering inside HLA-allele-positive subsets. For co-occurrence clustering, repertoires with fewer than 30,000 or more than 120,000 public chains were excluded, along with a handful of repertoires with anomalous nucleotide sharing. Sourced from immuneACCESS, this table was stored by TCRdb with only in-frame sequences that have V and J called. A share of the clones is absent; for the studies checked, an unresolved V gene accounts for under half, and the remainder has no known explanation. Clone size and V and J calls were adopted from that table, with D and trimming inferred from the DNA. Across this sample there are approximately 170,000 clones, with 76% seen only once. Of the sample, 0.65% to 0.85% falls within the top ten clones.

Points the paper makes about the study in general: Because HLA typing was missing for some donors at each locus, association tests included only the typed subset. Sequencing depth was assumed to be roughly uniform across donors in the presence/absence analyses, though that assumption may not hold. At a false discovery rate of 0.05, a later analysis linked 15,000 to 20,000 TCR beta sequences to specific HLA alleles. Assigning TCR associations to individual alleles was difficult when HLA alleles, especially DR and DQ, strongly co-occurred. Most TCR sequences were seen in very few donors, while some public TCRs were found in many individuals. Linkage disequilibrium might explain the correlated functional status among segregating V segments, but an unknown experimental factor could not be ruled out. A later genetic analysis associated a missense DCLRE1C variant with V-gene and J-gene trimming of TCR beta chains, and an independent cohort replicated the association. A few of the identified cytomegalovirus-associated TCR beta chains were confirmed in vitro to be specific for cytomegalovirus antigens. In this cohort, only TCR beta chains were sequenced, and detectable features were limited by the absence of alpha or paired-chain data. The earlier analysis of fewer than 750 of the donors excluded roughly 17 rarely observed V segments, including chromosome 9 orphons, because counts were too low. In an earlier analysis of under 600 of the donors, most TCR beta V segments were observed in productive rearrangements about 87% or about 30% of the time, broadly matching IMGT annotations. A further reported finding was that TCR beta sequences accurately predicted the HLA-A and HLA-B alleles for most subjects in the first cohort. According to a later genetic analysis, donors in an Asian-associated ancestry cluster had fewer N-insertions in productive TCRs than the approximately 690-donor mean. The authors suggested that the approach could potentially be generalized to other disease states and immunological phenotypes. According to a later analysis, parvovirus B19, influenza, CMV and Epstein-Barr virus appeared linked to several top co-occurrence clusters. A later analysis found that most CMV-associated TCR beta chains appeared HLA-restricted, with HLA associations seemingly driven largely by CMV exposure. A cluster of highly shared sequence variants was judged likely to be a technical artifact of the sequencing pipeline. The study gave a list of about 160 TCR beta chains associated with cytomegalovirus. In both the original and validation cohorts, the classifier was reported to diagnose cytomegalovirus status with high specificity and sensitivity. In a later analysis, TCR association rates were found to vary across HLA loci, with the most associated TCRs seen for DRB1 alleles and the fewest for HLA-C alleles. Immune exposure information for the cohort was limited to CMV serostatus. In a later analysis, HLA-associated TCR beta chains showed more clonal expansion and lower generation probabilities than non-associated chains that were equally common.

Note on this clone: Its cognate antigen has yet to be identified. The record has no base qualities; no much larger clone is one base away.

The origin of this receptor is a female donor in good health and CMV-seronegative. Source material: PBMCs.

The CDR3 amino acid sequence is: CASSPYPRTIMNTEAFF. The nucleotide sequence reads TGTGCCAGCAGTCCGTATCCTCGGACAATTATGAACACTGAAGCTTTCTTT. The V and J segments used are TRBV28 and TRBJ1-1; the D gene is possibly TRBD1, with 5 bases matching. CDR1 MDHEN and CDR2 SYDVKM were looked up in the germline V gene. The CDR3 has 17 amino acids, counting the end cysteine and phenylalanine. Here the CDR3 DNA is all that survives: 51 bases in frame from base 1. V gives up 5 bases and J gives up 0 bases, and the segment between their germline ends measures 19 bases.